The entry below describes one TCR beta chain. Its specificity is unknown. Looked up from germline, CDR1 is SGHRS and CDR2 is YFSETQ. Trimming shortened V by 0 bases and J by 6 bases, and 21 bases separated the two germline ends. The CDR3 loop spans 17 amino acids. This entry belongs to a study of shared clonotypes between healthy human individuals. Notes on the study in general: Rarefaction analysis demonstrated incomplete sorted-subset sequencing notwithstanding large depth. Memory subsets generally showed smaller estimated richness than naive subsets did.

Clones were read by immunoSEQ multiplex PCR, and TCRdb kept only the in-frame ones, dropping some. The repertoire holds 1.5 million to 1.9 million clones, with roughly 98% as singletons. V is TRBV5-1 and J is TRBJ1-2; tentative D call: TRBD1 (6 bases). The specimen was naive CD4+ T cells sorted from blood. The subset denotes: CD45RA+ positively selected. The TCR was taken from a man younger than 40 in good health. As DNA, the CDR3 is TGCGCCAGCAGCTTGGATCCCGGGGGGGCGACCATTAATGGCTACACCTTC. Translating it yields CASSLDPGGATINGYTF.